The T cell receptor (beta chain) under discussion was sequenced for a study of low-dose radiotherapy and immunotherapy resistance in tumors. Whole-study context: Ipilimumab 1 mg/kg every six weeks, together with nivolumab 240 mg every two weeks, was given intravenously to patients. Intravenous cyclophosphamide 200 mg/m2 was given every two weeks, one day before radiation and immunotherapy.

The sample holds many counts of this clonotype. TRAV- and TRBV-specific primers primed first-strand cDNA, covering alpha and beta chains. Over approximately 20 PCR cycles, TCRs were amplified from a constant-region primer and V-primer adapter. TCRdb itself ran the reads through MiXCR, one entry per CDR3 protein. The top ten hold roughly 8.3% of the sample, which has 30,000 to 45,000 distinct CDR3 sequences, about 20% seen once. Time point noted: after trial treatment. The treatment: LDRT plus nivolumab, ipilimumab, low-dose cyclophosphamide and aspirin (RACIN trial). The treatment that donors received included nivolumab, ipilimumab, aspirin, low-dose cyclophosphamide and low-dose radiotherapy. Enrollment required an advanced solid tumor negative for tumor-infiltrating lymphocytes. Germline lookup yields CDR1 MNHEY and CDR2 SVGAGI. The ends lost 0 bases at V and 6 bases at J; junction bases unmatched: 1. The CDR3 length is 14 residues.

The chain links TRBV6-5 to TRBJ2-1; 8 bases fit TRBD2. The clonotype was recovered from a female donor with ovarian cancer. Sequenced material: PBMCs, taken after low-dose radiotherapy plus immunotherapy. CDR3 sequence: CASSYSGGGNEQFF. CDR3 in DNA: TGTGCCAGCAGTTACTCCGGGGGGGGCAATGAGCAGTTCTTC.